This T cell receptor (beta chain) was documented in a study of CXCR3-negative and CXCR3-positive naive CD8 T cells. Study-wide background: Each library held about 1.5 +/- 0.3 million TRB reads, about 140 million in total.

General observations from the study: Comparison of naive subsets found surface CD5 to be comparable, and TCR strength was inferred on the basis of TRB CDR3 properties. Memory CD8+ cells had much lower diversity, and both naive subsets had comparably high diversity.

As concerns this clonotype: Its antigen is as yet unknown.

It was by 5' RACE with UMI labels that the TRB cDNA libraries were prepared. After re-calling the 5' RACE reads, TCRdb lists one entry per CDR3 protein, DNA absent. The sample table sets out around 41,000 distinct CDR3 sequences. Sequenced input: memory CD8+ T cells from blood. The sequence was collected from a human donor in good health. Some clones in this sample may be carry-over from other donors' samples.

The CDR3 loop is CASSEDSEAFF. This chain joins TRBV4-2 and TRBJ1-1. Germline CDR1 and CDR2: LGHNA and YNFKEQ. This CDR3 spans 11 amino acids.